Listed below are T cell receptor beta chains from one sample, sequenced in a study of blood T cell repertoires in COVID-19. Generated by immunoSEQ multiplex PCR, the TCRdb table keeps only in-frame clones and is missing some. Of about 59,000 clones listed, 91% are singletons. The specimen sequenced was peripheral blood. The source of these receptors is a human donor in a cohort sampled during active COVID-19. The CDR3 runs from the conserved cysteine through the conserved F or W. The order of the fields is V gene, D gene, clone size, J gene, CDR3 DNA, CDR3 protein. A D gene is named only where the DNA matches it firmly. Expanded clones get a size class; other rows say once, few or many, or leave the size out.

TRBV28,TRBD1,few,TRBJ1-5,TGTGCCAGCAGTTCCAGGACAGGGGGCAATCAGCCCCAGCATTTT,CASSSRTGGNQPQHF
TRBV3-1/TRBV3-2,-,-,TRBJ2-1,TGTGCCAGCAGCCAAGCCCAGCGATCCTACAATGAGCAGTTCTTC,CASSQAQRSYNEQFF
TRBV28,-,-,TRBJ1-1,TGTGCCAGCAGACCCGGGGGGGTCGGAGCTTTCTTT,CASRPGGVGAFF
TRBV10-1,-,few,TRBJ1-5,TGCGCCAGCAGTCAACAGGGTTATCAGCCCCAGCATTTT,CASSQQGYQPQHF
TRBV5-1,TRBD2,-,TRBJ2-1,TGCGCCAGCAGCTTGGCGGGGGGGTCGCGGGAGGTATCCCTTAGCTCCTACAATGAGCAGTTCTTC,CASSLAGGSREVSLSSYNEQFF
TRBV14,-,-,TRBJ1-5,TGTGCCAGCAGCCAGGCGGGAGGAGATCAGCCCCAGCATTTT,CASSQAGGDQPQHF
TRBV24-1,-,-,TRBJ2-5,TGTGCCACCAGTGAGGGGGGTACGGTAGGAGAGACCCAGTACTTC,CATSEGGTVGETQYF
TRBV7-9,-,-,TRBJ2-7,TGTGCCAGCAGCCCTAAGGGGGGACAGAGCTACGAGCAGTACTTC,CASSPKGGQSYEQYF
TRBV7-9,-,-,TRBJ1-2,TGTGCCAGCAGCTTATATGAGGGCTATGGCTACACCTTC,CASSLYEGYGYTF
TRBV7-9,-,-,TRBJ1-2,TGTGCCAGCACCGAGCTCTATGGCTACACCTTC,CASTELYGYTF
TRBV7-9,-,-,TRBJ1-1,TGTGCCAGCAGCTTAGGAGGGGGGGCAACTGAAGCTTTCTTT,CASSLGGGATEAFF
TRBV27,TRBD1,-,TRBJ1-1,TGTGCCAGCAGTAGGACAGGGTATTCCACTGAAGCTTTCTTT,CASSRTGYSTEAFF
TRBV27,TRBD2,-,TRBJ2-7,TGTGCCAGCAGTTTAGCTAGCGCGGGAGGAATCTACGAGCAGTACTTC,CASSLASAGGIYEQYF
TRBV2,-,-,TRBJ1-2,TGTGCCAGCAGTATTTCCAGGATTGAGGGCTACACCTTC,CASSISRIEGYTF
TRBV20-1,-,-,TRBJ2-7,TGCAGTGCTTTCAGGGGTTTAGAGCAGTACTTC,CSAFRGLEQYF
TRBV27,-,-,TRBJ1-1,TGTGCCAGCAGTTTCATCGGAGACACTGAAGCTTTCTTT,CASSFIGDTEAFF
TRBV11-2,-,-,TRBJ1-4,TGTGCCAGCAGCTTAGCCCCCAGGGATAAGAATATGTTTTTT,CASSLAPRDKNMFF
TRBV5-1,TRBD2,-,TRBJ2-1,TGCGCCAGCAGCTCGGCAGAAGGACTAGCGGGCTCCTACAATGAGCAGTTCTTC,CASSSAEGLAGSYNEQFF
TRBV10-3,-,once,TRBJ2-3,TGTGCCATTGGCCCGAAGGGGGGGATGACAGATACGCAGTATTTT,CAIGPKGGMTDTQYF
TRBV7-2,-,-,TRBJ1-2,TGTGCCAGCAGCTTAAGTTTGGGGGCGCGAGGCTACACCTTC,CASSLSLGARGYTF
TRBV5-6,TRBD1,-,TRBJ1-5,TGTGCCAGCAGCTTCAGCTTTGGACAGGTCAATCAGCCCCAGCATTTT,CASSFSFGQVNQPQHF